This T cell receptor (beta chain) was documented in a study of molecular identifiers for immune sequencing clone quantification. Study information: The replicate experiment used RNA from approximately 20,000 or 100,000 naive CD8 cells. This RNA was split into five aliquots, and four of them were sequenced.

Looked up from germline, CDR1 is SEHNR and CDR2 is FQNEAQ (reference sequence). This CDR3 is built from 13 residues. V lost 10 bases to trimming and J lost 0 bases, with 10 bases between them. Notes on this clonotype: A read error is possible here, since a much larger clone lies one base away.

TCRdb called the PCR reads again in MiXCR, with one record for every CDR3 protein. Of 300,000 to 400,000 distinct CDR3 sequences detected, roughly a quarter appear once; the ten largest clones hold about 0.73%. Sequences were obtained from naive CD8+ T cells from blood, with Jurkat cell RNA spiked in. Subset meaning: FACS-sorted CD8+CD4-CCR7+CD45RA+ naive T cells. The genes are TRBV7-9 and TRBJ1-5; D gene unclear. This TCR derives from a human donor in good health. Some libraries in this study had Jurkat cell RNA spiked in. The CDR3: CATAASSNQPQHF. CDR3 bases: TGTGCCACCGCAGCGAGTAGCAATCAGCCCCAGCATTTT.